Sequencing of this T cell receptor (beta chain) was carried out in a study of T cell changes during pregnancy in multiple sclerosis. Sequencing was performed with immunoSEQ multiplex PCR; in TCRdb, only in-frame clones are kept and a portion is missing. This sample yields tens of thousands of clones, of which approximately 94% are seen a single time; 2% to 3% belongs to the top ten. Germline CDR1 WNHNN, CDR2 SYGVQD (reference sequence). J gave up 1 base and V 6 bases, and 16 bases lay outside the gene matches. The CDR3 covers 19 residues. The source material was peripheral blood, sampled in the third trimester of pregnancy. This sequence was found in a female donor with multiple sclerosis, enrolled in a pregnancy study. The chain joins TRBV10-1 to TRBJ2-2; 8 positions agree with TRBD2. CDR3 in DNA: TGCGCCAGCAGCCCCGGGACACAGGGCGGGGGGCTGAACACCGGGGAGCTGTTTTTT. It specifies CASSPGTQGGGLNTGELFF.